These 13 T cell receptor beta chains came from one sample sequenced in a study of neurological immune-mediated disorders. MiXCR was run by TCRdb on the 5' RACE reads, yielding one entry per CDR3 protein. The sample has 55,000 to 75,000 distinct CDR3 sequences, 2% to 2.5% seen once; the top ten hold around 2.8%. Sequencing was carried out using PBMCs. The receptors shown here come from a man in his fifties with multiple sclerosis.

This clonotype was found many times. The rearrangement uses TRBV7-2 and TRBJ2-3, with D tentatively TRBD2 (6 bases). The CDR3 totals 14 residues. Trimming pared 5 bases from V and 2 bases from J, leaving 11 bases between. CDR1 is SGHTA and CDR2 is FQGNSA in the germline V gene. CDR3 sequence: CASSDRLVTDTQYF. The CDR3 nucleotides read TGTGCCAGCAGCGACCGACTAGTCACAGATACGCAGTATTTT. The full variable domain, rest sourced from reference TRBV7-2 and TRBJ2-3, is GAGVSQSPSNKVTEKGKDVELRCDPISGHTALYWYRQSLGQGLEFLIYFQGNSAPDKSGLPSDRFSAERTGGSVSTLTIQRTQQEDSAVYLCASSDRLVTDTQYFGPGTRLTVL.

This clonotype has at least ten counts. The chain joins TRBV20-1 to TRBJ2-5; D is perhaps TRBD1 (6 bases). Germline V gene sequence: CDR1 DFQATT, CDR2 SNEGSKA (reference sequence). The V end lost 8 bases, the J end lost 1 base, and 14 bases lay between the germline ends. CDR3 length: 13 amino acids. The CDR3: CSTDRTAQETQYF. CDR3 DNA sequence: TGCAGTACCGACCGGACAGCCCAAGAGACCCAGTACTTC.

This clonotype was seen ten or more times. This sequence joins TRBV7-2 and TRBJ1-2; D ambiguous. This CDR3 comprises 15 residues. The V gene's germline CDR1 is SGHTA and CDR2 FQGNSA. Trimming stripped 1 base from V and 1 base from J, with 10 bases between. The CDR3 spells CASSLVNNDNYGYTF. In nucleotides, the CDR3 is TGTGCCAGCAGCTTAGTTAACAACGATAACTATGGCTACACCTTC.

This clonotype was recorded at least ten times. The chain carries TRBV5-1 and TRBJ2-2; TRBD2 is a possible D gene (5 bases). CDR1 SGHRS and CDR2 YFSETQ come from the germline V gene. Trimming left V 1 base short and J 4 bases short, with 8 bases between. CDR3 size: 14 residues. The CDR3 region is CASSLWESTGELFF. As DNA, the CDR3 is TGCGCCAGCAGCTTGTGGGAGTCCACCGGGGAGCTGTTTTTT. The full variable domain, with the rest looked up from reference TRBV5-1 and TRBJ2-2, is KAGVTQTPRYLIKTRGQQVTLSCSPISGHRSVSWYQQTPGQGLQFLFEYFSETQRNKGNFPGRFSGRQFSNSRSEMNVSTLELGDSALYLCASSLWESTGELFFGEGSRLTVL.

At least ten counts were recorded for this clonotype. V usage is TRBV24-1 and J usage is TRBJ2-3; the D call may be TRBD1 or TRBD2 (5 bases each). V lost 8 bases and J lost 10, with 18 bases in between. CDR1 KGHDR and CDR2 SFDVKD come from the germline V gene. The CDR3 consists of 13 residues. As DNA, the CDR3 is TGTGCCACCAACGACGGGACCGACGGCCCGCAGTATTTT. Translated: CATNDGTDGPQYF.

The sample holds many counts of this clonotype. The rearrangement links TRBV10-3 to TRBJ1-5; the match to TRBD1 covers 8 bases. The V gene end was trimmed by 1 base and the J gene end by 4 bases; junction bases not matched to a gene: 6. The V gene's germline CDR1 is ENHRY and CDR2 SYGVKD. The CDR3 extends over 16 amino acids. The CDR3 sequence: CAISEFGQGSNQPQHF. The CDR3 nucleotides read TGTGCCATCAGTGAGTTTGGACAGGGTAGTAATCAGCCCCAGCATTTT.

J is TRBJ1-2 and V is TRBV6-1; D perhaps matches TRBD1 (5 bases). This CDR3 has 14 amino acids. The ends were cut back, 2 bases at V and 8 bases at J, with 15 bases in the middle. Germline V gives CDR1 MNHNS, CDR2 SASEGT. DNA of the CDR3: TGTGCCAGCAGTGAAAAAGGCAGGGCATACGGCTACACCTTC. Translating gives CASSEKGRAYGYTF.

There are many counts of this clonotype. The chain is built from TRBV6-2 or TRBV6-3 and TRBJ2-7; D is tentatively TRBD1 or TRBD2 (5 bases each). The CDR3 loop spans 15 amino acids. Germline assignment: CDR1 MNHEY and CDR2 SVGEGT. V lost 3 bases and J lost 7, with 19 bases in between. The CDR3 spells CASSYATITQGEQYF. The CDR3 DNA is TGTGCCAGCAGTTATGCGACTATCACTCAGGGAGAGCAGTACTTC.

This clonotype has ten or more counts. The CDR3 spells CASSQNSLVEQYF. DNA for the CDR3: TGCGCCAGCAGCCAAAATAGCCTCGTCGAGCAGTACTTC. The V call is TRBV4-3, the J call TRBJ2-7, with unresolved D. The CDR3 has 13 residues. CDR1 is LGHNA and CDR2 is YSLEER in the germline V gene. V dropped 2 bases and J dropped 6 bases, with 11 bases sitting between them.

There are many counts of this clonotype. The gene calls are TRBV3-1 and TRBJ2-5; 7 bases map to TRBD1. This CDR3 has 15 residues. CDR1 and CDR2 from the germline V gene are LGHDT and YNNKEL (reference sequence). The J segment lost 3 bases and the V segment lost 3 bases, leaving 7 bases of the junction unmatched. The DNA of the CDR3 is TGTGCCAGCAGCCAGGGGTTAGACAGGGAAGAGACCCAGTACTTC. This sequence encodes CASSQGLDREETQYF.

This clonotype has ten or more counts. The DNA of the CDR3 is TGTGCCAGCAGCAGATCGACAGGCGTAAGCTCCTACAATGAGCAGTTCTTC. Protein product: CASSRSTGVSSYNEQFF. The chain has TRBV7-6 and TRBJ2-1; D perhaps matches TRBD1 (6 bases). The length of the CDR3 is 17 residues. Germline values: CDR1 SGHVS, CDR2 FNYEAQ. V shed 5 bases and J shed 0 bases, with 17 bases lying between them.

This sequence joins TRBV18 and TRBJ2-7; TRBD2 agrees at 7 bases. The V gene's germline CDR1 is KGHSH and CDR2 LQKENI. This CDR3 comprises 13 residues. The V gene end was trimmed by 4 bases and the J gene end by 3 bases; junction bases not matched to a gene: 3. In DNA, the CDR3 is TGTGCCAGCTCACGGGAGGGGTTCTACGAGCAGTACTTC. Protein product: CASSREGFYEQYF. The full variable domain, with the rest looked up from reference TRBV18 and TRBJ2-7, is NAGVMQNPRHLVRRRGQEARLRCSPMKGHSHVYWYRQLPEEGLKFMVYLQKENIIDESGMPKERFSAEFPKEGPSILRIQQVVRGDSAAYFCASSREGFYEQYFGPGTRLTVT.

This clonotype showed up many times. CDR3 bases: TGCAGTGCTAGCTTCATTAGGGGTGAAAAACTGTTTTTT. This sequence encodes CSASFIRGEKLFF. The genes are TRBV20-1 and TRBJ1-4; D is perhaps TRBD1 (5 bases). This CDR3 comprises 13 residues. V lost 3 bases to trimming and J lost 7 bases, with 12 bases between them. CDR1 is DFQATT and CDR2 is SNEGSKA in the germline V gene (reference sequence).